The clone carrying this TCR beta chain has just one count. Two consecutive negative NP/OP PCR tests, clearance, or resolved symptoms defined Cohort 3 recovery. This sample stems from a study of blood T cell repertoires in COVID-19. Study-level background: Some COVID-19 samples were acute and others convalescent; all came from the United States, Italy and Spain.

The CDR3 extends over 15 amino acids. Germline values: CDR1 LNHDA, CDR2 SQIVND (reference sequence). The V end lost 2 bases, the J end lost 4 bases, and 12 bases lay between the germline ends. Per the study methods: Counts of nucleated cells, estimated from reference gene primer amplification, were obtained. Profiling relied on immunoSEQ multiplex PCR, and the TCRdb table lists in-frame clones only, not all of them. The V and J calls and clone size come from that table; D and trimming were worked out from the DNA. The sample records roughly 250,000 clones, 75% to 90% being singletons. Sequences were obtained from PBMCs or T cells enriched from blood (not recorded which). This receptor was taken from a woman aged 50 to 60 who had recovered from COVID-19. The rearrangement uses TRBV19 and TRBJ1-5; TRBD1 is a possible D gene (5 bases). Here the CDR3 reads CASSIFQGRNQPQHF. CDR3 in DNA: TGTGCCAGTAGTATATTCCAGGGCCGAAATCAGCCCCAGCATTTT.